The next 11 T cell receptor beta chains were all read from a single sample in a study of OX40 agonist ivuxolimab in advanced cancers. TCRdb's table, derived via immunoSEQ multiplex PCR, lists solely in-frame clones and lacks some. This sample has fewer than 55,000 clones; 75% to 85% occur once, and the top ten carry about 0.73%. Sequencing used CD4+ or CD8+ T cells sorted from blood, obtained in a trial of the OX40 agonist ivuxolimab. Receptor source: an adult with an advanced solid tumor such as melanoma, head and neck, liver or kidney cancer.

This rearrangement joins TRBV9 to TRBJ1-4, with 11 positions matching TRBD1. V lost 4 bases to trimming and J lost 4 bases; unmatched junction nucleotides: 3. The CDR3 is 15 amino acids. Germline V gene data show CDR1 as SGDLS and CDR2 as YYNGEE. CDR3 region: CASSTDRGLNEKLFF. In DNA form, the CDR3 reads TGTGCCAGCAGCACGGACAGGGGGCTTAATGAAAAACTGTTTTTT.

The chain joins TRBV13 to TRBJ2-2, with 7 bases identical to TRBD2. Trimming removed 5 bases from V and 2 bases from J; junction bases left unmatched: 8. Per the germline V gene, CDR1 is PRHDT and CDR2 is FYEKMQ (reference sequence). CDR3 size: 16 residues. DNA for the CDR3: TGTGCCAGCAGCAAGTACGGGGAGGGTAACACCGGGGAGCTGTTTTTT. Protein sequence: CASSKYGEGNTGELFF.

This rearrangement joins TRBV6-1 to TRBJ1-1; 7 bases match TRBD1. Unmatched junction bases numbered 3, after V lost 7 bases and J lost 1 base. The CDR3 loop spans 13 amino acids. Germline CDR1 is MNHNS and CDR2 is SASEGT. The CDR3 region has the DNA TGTGCCAGCAATCAGGGGGAGAACACTGAAGCTTTCTTT. It specifies CASNQGENTEAFF.

The chain links TRBV10-2 to TRBJ1-2; unclear D gene. V lost 2 bases to trimming and J lost 7 bases, with 8 bases between them. This CDR3 has 12 amino acids. The germline V gene has CDR1 WSHSY and CDR2 SAAADI. The CDR3, as DNA: TGCGCCAGCAGTGAGCCGAGTAGTGGCTACACCTTC. Protein sequence: CASSEPSSGYTF.

This clone was observed a handful of times. The chain carries TRBV2 and TRBJ2-5; D tentatively fits TRBD1 or TRBD2 (6 bases each). Trimming pared 4 bases from V and 1 base from J, leaving 16 bases between. CDR3 length: 16 residues. Germline V CDR1 and CDR2: SNHLY, FYNNEI. Here the CDR3 reads CASSGRQVGGQETQYF. Here the CDR3 DNA reads TGTGCCAGCAGTGGTAGACAGGTCGGGGGCCAAGAGACCCAGTACTTC.

The chain has TRBV27 and TRBJ1-1; 10 bases align to TRBD1. Germline values: CDR1 MNHEY, CDR2 SMNVEV (reference sequence). The CDR3 loop spans 16 amino acids. The J segment lost 5 bases and the V segment lost 2 bases, leaving 8 bases of the junction unmatched. In DNA, the CDR3 is TGTGCCAGCAGTTTACCCGGGACAGGGGCCGGAACTGAAGCTTTCTTT. Its translation is CASSLPGTGAGTEAFF.

The gene calls are TRBV27 and TRBJ2-7; possibly TRBD1 or TRBD2 for D (5 bases each). The CDR3 covers 15 residues. V was trimmed by 4 bases and J by 3 bases, leaving 16 bases between them. Germline CDR1 MNHEY, CDR2 SMNVEV (reference sequence). The CDR3, as DNA: TGTGCCAGCAGTTGGGCCCCTAGGGGAGTCTACGAGCAGTACTTC. Translated, it gives CASSWAPRGVYEQYF.

CDR3 bases: TGTGCCAGCAGTTTTAGGGCAGGACAATATGGCTACACCTTC. Protein sequence: CASSFRAGQYGYTF. The chain uses TRBV28 and TRBJ1-2; D is possibly TRBD1 (5 bases). The ends were cut back, 3 bases at V and 5 bases at J, with 13 bases in the middle. The germline CDR1 and CDR2 sequences are MDHEN and SYDVKM. CDR3 size: 14 residues.

The chain carries TRBV7-2 and TRBJ1-2; perhaps TRBD1 as D (5 bases). Trimming removed 1 base at V and 8 bases at J, with 17 bases between. Germline V CDR1 and CDR2: SGHTA, FQGNSA. There are 15 residues in the CDR3. CDR3 DNA sequence: TGTGCCAGCAGCTTAGTTGGGGGGACCGCAGGGGGCTACACCTTC. It encodes CASSLVGGTAGGYTF. Using reference TRBV7-2 and TRBJ1-2 for the parts outside the CDR3, the full variable domain is GAGVSQSPSNKVTEKGKDVELRCDPISGHTALYWYRQSLGQGLEFLIYFQGNSAPDKSGLPSDRFSAERTGGSVSTLTIQRTQQEDSAVYLCASSLVGGTAGGYTFGSGTRLTVV.

Only a few counts were recorded for this clone. The rearrangement joins TRBV7-7 to TRBJ1-6; D is possibly TRBD1 (5 bases). Trimming stripped 5 bases from V and 5 bases from J, with 7 bases between. The CDR3 consists of 13 residues. Germline lookup yields CDR1 SSHAT and CDR2 FNYEAQ (reference sequence). CDR3 nucleotides: TGTGCCAGCAGCCAGGACAATAATTCACCCCTCCACTTT. Amino acids: CASSQDNNSPLHF.

For the CDR3, the DNA is TGTGCCAGCTCACCACCGCCCGCAGGGCTTGGGGCCAACGTCCTGACTTTC. Residues: CASSPPPAGLGANVLTF. The chain links TRBV18 to TRBJ2-6; D perhaps matches TRBD1 (5 bases). The CDR3 contains 17 residues. Looked up from germline, CDR1 is KGHSH and CDR2 is LQKENI. The germline V and J ends were trimmed by 0 bases and 3 bases, with 12 bases remaining between them.